This T cell receptor beta chain emerged from a study of blood T cell repertoires in COVID-19. Study summary: Samples taken during acute and convalescent COVID-19 were collected in the United States, Italy and Spain. The analysed material was cDNA or gDNA that came from T cells, B-cell-depleted T cells, or PBMCs.

V shed 9 bases, J shed 7 bases, and the junction held 10 bases outside the gene matches. Germline values: CDR1 SEHNR, CDR2 FQNEAQ (reference sequence). The CDR3 has 14 residues. The authors' processing: Amplification of reference gene primers provided the estimated nucleated cell counts. Generated by immunoSEQ multiplex PCR, the TCRdb table keeps only in-frame clones and is missing some. The D gene and trimming were derived from the DNA, and the V and J assignments and clone size from that table. This table has about 270,000 clones, around four fifths appearing once. The sequencing sample was made of peripheral blood. The J gene is TRBJ2-1, the V gene TRBV7-9; 9 nucleotides agree with TRBD2. The sequence came from an elderly man with acute or convalescent COVID-19. The CDR3 DNA reads TGTGCCAGTAGACCGGGACTAGCAGATAATGAGCAGTTCTTC. This translates into CASRPGLADNEQFF.